The text below deals with one TCR beta chain. Original methodology: From reference gene primer amplification, estimates of nucleated cell counts were derived. Produced via immunoSEQ multiplex PCR; TCRdb's table is partial and in-frame only. V and J calls and clone size are copied from that table; D and trimming were computed from the DNA. The top ten clones hold 2% to 2.5% of a sample with around 230,000 clones, around 83% of them seen once. These data belong to a study of blood T cell repertoires in COVID-19. As for the study in general: The origin of the acute and convalescent COVID-19 samples was the United States, Italy and Spain. In each case, the material was cDNA or gDNA derived from T cells, B-cell-depleted T cells, or PBMCs.

The CDR3 has 13 amino acids. Germline V gene data show CDR1 as LNHDA and CDR2 as SQIVND (reference sequence). V shed 4 bases and J shed 4 bases, with 9 bases lying between them. The sample consisted of peripheral blood. This chain uses TRBV19 with TRBJ2-3; D is possibly TRBD1 (5 bases). The clonotype originates from a man aged 40-49 years who had recovered from COVID-19. CDR3 in amino acids: CASSTTVADTQYF. CDR3 sequence (DNA): TGTGCCAGTAGTACGACAGTGGCAGATACGCAGTATTTT.